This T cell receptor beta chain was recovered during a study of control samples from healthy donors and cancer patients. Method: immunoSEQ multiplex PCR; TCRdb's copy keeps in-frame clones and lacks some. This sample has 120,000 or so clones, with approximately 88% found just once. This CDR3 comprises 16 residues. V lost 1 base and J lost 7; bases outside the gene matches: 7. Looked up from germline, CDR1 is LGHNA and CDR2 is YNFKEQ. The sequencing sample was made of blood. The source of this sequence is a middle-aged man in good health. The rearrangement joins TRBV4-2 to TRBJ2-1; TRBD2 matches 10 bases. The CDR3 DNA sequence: TGTGCCAGCAGCCAAGGAGCGGGGGGGCCCCTAAATGAGCAGTTCTTC. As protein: CASSQGAGGPLNEQFF.